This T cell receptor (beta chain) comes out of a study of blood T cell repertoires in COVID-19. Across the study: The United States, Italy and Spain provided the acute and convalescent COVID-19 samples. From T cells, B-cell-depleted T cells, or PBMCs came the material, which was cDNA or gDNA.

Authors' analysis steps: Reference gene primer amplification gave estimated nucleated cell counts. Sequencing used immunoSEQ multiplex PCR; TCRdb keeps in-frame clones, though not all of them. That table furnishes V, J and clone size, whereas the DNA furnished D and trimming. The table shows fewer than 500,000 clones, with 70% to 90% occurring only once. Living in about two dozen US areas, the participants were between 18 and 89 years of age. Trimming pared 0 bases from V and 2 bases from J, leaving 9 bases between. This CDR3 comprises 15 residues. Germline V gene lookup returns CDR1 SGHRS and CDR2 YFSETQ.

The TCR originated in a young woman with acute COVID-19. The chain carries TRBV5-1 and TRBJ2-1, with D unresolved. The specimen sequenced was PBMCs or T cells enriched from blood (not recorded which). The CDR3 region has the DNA TGCGCCAGCAGCTTGGCCGACTTACCCTACAATGAGCAGTTCTTC. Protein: CASSLADLPYNEQFF.